This TCR beta chain originates from a study of human versus mouse CDR3 diversity and MHC coevolution. About the research overall: immunoSEQ was reported to reach one in 200,000 T cells sensitivity. Each sample yielded about 0.6 x 10^7 to 1.7 x 10^7 valid reads.

Germline V CDR1 and CDR2: SGHVS, FNYEAQ. With V trimmed by 7 bases and J by 6 bases, 8 bases remained unmatched. This CDR3 has 15 amino acids. Study-level results: Mice had fewer CDR3 deletions and insertions than humans on average.

Concerning this clone: Its target is unknown.

Repertoires were generated with immunoSEQ multiplex PCR, while TCRdb's copy carries only in-frame clones and drops some. The sample gives approximately 81,000 clones, roughly 93% of which show up once; 1.3% to 1.5% is in the top ten. Naive CD4 T cells were sorted as CD45RO-negative, CD62L-positive. The origin of this receptor is a person aged 25 to 69 in good health. Sequences were obtained from naive CD4+ T cells from blood. Documented subset: CD45RO-negative CD62L-positive naive CD4 T cells. The J gene is TRBJ2-3, the V gene TRBV7-6; 12 bases fit TRBD2. In DNA, the CDR3 is TGTGCCAGCACCACACTAGCGGGGGGTCTTGATACGCAGTATTTT. It encodes CASTTLAGGLDTQYF.